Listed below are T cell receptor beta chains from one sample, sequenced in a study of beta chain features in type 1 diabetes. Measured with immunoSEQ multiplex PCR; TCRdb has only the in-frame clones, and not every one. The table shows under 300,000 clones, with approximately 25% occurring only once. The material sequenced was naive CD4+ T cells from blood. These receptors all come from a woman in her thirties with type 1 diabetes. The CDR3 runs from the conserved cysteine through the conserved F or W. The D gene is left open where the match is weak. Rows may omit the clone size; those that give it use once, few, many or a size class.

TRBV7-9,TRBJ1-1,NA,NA,TGTGCCAGCAGCTTAGAATTCTCCACTGAAGCTTTCTTT,CASSLEFSTEAFF
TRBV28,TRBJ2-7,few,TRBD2,TGTGCCAGCAGTCTTAGCGGGACTCTTTCCTACGAGCAGTACTTC,CASSLSGTLSYEQYF
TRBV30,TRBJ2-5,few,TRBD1,TGTGCCTCGACGACAGGGGAAGAGACCCAGTACTTC,CASTTGEETQYF
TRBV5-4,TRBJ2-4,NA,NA,TGTGCCAGCAGCTTGTGGCACGTCAAAAACATTCAGTACTTC,CASSLWHVKNIQYF
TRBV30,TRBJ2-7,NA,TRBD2,TGTGCCTGGAATGCGGTCGCGACAGCACTAGCGGGAGGGCCACAGCCCGAGCAGTACTTC,CAWNAVATALAGGPQPEQYF
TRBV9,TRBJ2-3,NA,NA,TGTGCCAGCAGCGTAGTAACAGGGTCAGATACGCAGTATTTT,CASSVVTGSDTQYF
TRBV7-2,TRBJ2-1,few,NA,TGTGCCAGCAGCTTATCAGGTGGGGGGTACAATGAGCAGTTCTTC,CASSLSGGGYNEQFF
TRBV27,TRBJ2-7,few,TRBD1,TGTGCCAGCAGCCGGGACAGGGCCTACGAGCAGTACTTC,CASSRDRAYEQYF
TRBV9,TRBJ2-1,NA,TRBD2,TGTGCCAGCAGCGTAACTAGCGGGCTCGGGAATGAGCAGTTCTTC,CASSVTSGLGNEQFF
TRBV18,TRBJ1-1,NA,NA,TGTGCCAGCTCACCCTCGACAGTCGCTGAAGCTTTCTTT,CASSPSTVAEAFF
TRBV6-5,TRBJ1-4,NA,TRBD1,TGTGCCAGCAGTTACACAGGGGGGAATGAAAAACTGTTTTTT,CASSYTGGNEKLFF
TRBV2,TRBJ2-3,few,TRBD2,TGTGCCAGCAGTGAGGGTGCGGGAGGCACAGATACGCAGTATTTT,CASSEGAGGTDTQYF
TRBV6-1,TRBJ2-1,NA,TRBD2,TGTGCCAGCAGTGCACACATTAGCGGGAGAAGTTACAATGAGCAGTTCTTC,CASSAHISGRSYNEQFF
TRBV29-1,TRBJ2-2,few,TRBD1,TGCAGCGTGAACAGGGGGGTTAACACCGGGGAGCTGTTTTTT,CSVNRGVNTGELFF
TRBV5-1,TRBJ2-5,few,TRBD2,TGCGCCAGCAGCTTGTCGACTAGCAGGCAAGAGACCCAGTACTTC,CASSLSTSRQETQYF
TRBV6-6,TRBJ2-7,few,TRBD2,TGTGCCAGCAGTATAGCGGGGTACAACTACGAGCAGTACTTC,CASSIAGYNYEQYF
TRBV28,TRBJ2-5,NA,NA,TGTGCCAGCAGCCCCCCCGGCGCGGCCCAAGAGACCCAGTACTTC,CASSPPGAAQETQYF
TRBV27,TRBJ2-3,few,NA,TGTGCCAGCAGTCCAAGCACAGATACGCAGTATTTT,CASSPSTDTQYF
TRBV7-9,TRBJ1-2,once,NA,TGTGCCAGCAGCTTCGGCAGCGCTTATGGCTACACCTTC,CASSFGSAYGYTF
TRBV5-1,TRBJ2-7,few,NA,TGCGCCAGCAGCTTTTCGGTGGCGAGGGAGCAGTACTTC,CASSFSVAREQYF
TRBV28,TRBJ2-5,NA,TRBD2,TGTGCCAGCAGTTTCTCCTCCCTGAGCGGGGATCAAGAGACCCAGTACTTC,CASSFSSLSGDQETQYF
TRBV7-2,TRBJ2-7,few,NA,TGTGCCAGCAGCCCTGACTTGTACGAGCAGTACTTC,CASSPDLYEQYF
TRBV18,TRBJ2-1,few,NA,TGTGCCAGCTCACTGAGGTACAATGAGCAGTTCTTC,CASSLRYNEQFF
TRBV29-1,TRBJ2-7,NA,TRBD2,TGCAGCGGGATACTAGCGGGATTGAACGAGCAGTACTTC,CSGILAGLNEQYF
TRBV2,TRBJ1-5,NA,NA,TGTGCCAGCACGTTCGGGGGGGCCACTCAGCCCCAGCATTTT,CASTFGGATQPQHF
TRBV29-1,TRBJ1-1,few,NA,TGCAGCGCGATACAAACAGGGTTTGACACTGAAGCTTTCTTT,CSAIQTGFDTEAFF
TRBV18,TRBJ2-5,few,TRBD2,TGTGCCAGCTCACCGACTAGCGGGACTCTCTCGGAGACCCAGTACTTC,CASSPTSGTLSETQYF
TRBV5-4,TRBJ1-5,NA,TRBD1,TGTGCCAGCAGCCAGGGGGGCAATCAGCCCCAGCATTTT,CASSQGGNQPQHF
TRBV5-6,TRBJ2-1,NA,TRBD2,TGTGCCAGCAGCTCAACTAGCGGGAGTGGCAATGAGCAGTTCTTC,CASSSTSGSGNEQFF
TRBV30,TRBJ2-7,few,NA,TGTGCCTGGAGTGGCGCTTACGAGCAGTACTTC,CAWSGAYEQYF
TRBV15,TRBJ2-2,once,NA,TGTGCCACCAGCAGAGATCAGCGGCGGGCGAACACCGGGGAGCTGTTTTTT,CATSRDQRRANTGELFF
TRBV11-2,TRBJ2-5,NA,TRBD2,TGTGCCAGCAGCCGGGGACTAGCGGGAGCGACCTCGGAGACCCAGTACTTC,CASSRGLAGATSETQYF
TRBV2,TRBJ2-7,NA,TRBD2,TGTGCCAGGACTAGCGGCGGGTCCTACGAGCAGTACTTC,CARTSGGSYEQYF
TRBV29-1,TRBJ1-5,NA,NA,TGCAGCGTTTCAGACAGGTACAATCAGCCCCAGCATTTT,CSVSDRYNQPQHF
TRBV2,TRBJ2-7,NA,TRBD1,TGTGCCAGCAGTCCGACAGGGGTGACCTACGAGCAGTACTTC,CASSPTGVTYEQYF
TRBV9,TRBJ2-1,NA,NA,TGTGCCAGCAGCGGAGCGGGTCTGGGTGAGCAGTTCTTC,CASSGAGLGEQFF
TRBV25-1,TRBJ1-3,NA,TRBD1,TGTGCCAGCAGTGATGACAGGGTTGGTGGAAACACCATATATTTT,CASSDDRVGGNTIYF
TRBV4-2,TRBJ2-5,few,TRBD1,TGTGCCAGCAGCCAAGAGGACAGGGAGACCCAGTACTTC,CASSQEDRETQYF
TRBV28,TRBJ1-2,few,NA,TGTGCCAGCAGTCCGACAGGTTTAAGACTCTACACCTTC,CASSPTGLRLYTF
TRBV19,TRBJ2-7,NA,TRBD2,TGTGCCAGTAGTAAGCGGGAACCCCTCTACGAGCAGTACTTC,CASSKREPLYEQYF
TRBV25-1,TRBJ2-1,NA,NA,TGTGCCAGCAGTGATGGGGCCCGAAGGCAGAGGAATGAGCAGTTCTTC,CASSDGARRQRNEQFF
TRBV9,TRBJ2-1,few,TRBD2,TGTGCCAGCAGCATTACTAGCGGGACCCACAATGAGCAGTTCTTC,CASSITSGTHNEQFF
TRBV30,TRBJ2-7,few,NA,TGTGCCTGGAGTACCTACTACGAGCAGTACTTC,CAWSTYYEQYF
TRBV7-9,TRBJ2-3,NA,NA,TGTGCCAGCAGCTTAGCGGAGGGGAGCGATACGCAGTATTTT,CASSLAEGSDTQYF
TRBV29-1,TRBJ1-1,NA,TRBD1,TGCAGCGTTAACCGGGACAGGTATGATGAAGCTTTCTTT,CSVNRDRYDEAFF
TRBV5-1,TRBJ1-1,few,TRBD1,TGCGCCAGCACCGAAGGACAGGCCTCGAACACTGAAGCTTTCTTT,CASTEGQASNTEAFF
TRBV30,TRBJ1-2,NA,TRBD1,TGTGCCTGGAGTGTATCTAGGCAGGGGGTGGGGGGCTACACCTTC,CAWSVSRQGVGGYTF
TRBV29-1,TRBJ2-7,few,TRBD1,TGCAGCGTTGTGAGGGACAGGGAAGATTTGTGGTCCTACGAGCAGTACTTC,CSVVRDREDLWSYEQYF
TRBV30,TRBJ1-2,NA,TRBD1,TGTGCCTGGAGAGAGATTCGGACAGGGGATGGCTACACCTTC,CAWREIRTGDGYTF
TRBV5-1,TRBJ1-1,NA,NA,TGCGCCAGCAGCTTGGCGACACAGGGAAGCGGCTTTGGTGAAGCTTTCTTT,CASSLATQGSGFGEAFF
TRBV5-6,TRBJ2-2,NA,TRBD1,TGTGCCAGCAGCTTGCCTGGACAGGGCGGCGACACCGGGGAGCTGTTTTTT,CASSLPGQGGDTGELFF
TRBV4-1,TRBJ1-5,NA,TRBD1,TGCGCCAGCAGGGGGACAGTCAGGGGCAATCAGCCCCAGCATTTT,CASRGTVRGNQPQHF
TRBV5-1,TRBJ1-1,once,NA,TGCGCCAGCAGCTTGGACAGAGACACTGAAGCTTTCTTT,CASSLDRDTEAFF
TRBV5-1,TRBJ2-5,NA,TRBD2,TGCGCCAGCAGCTCCTTCCTGACTAGCGGGAGGAAAGAGACCCAGTACTTC,CASSSFLTSGRKETQYF
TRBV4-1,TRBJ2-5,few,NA,TGCGCCAGCAGCCAAGACCTCGGGACCCAGTACTTC,CASSQDLGTQYF
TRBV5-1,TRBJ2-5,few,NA,TGCGCCAGCGCCAGCCTAGCAGATCAAGAGACCCAGTACTTC,CASASLADQETQYF
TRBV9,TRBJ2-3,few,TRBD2,TGTGCCAGCAGCGTAGTCGGGGGGAGCGGGAGTGGTCCAGATACGCAGTATTTT,CASSVVGGSGSGPDTQYF
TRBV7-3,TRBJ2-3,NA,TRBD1,TGTGCCAGCAGGCTACAGGGGACAGGCACAGATACGCAGTATTTT,CASRLQGTGTDTQYF
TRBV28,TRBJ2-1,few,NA,TGTGCCAGCAGTGAGGGACTCCTATACAATGAGCAGTTCTTC,CASSEGLLYNEQFF
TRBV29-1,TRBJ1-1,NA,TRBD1,TGCAGCGTTGGGGGACAGGTCAACACTGAAGCTTTCTTT,CSVGGQVNTEAFF